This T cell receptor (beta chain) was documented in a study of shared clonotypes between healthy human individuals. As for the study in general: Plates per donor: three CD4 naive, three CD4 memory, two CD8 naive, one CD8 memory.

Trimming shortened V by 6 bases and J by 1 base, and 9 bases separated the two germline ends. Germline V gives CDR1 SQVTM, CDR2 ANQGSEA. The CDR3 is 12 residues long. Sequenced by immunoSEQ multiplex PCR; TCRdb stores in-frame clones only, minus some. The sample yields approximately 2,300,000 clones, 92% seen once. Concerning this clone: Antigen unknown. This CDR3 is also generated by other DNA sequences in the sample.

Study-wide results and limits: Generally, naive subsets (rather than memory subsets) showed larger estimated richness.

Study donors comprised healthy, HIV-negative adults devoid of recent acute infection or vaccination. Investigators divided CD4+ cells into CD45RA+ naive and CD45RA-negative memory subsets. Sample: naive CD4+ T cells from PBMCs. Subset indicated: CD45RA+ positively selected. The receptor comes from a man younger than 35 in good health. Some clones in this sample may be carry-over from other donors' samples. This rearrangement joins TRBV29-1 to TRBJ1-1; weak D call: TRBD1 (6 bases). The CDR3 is CSVNRANTEAFF. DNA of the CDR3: TGCAGCGTCAACAGGGCGAACACTGAAGCTTTCTTT.